This TCR beta chain was identified in a study of cytomegalovirus exposure and HLA in healthy donors. General study findings and limits: Common viral pathogens seemed, in a later analysis, to connect with several of the most significant clusters. Upon later analysis, TCR association rates were observed to vary by HLA locus, being highest for DRB1 and lowest for HLA-C.

The CDR3 has 14 amino acids. Germline CDR1 reads SNHLY; CDR2 reads FYNNEI. Trimming took off 8 bases at V and 0 bases at J, with 12 bases between the two ends. Primers included in the PCR were 60 Vbeta and 13 Jbeta primers. The data were produced by immunoSEQ multiplex PCR, yet TCRdb's version contains in-frame clones alone and is incomplete. Among roughly 120,000 clones listed, roughly 63% were seen once. Only one count was recorded for this clone. The antigen remains unidentified. The rearrangement joins TRBV2 to TRBJ2-3; TRBD2 is a possible D gene (5 bases). The specimen sequenced was PBMCs. This receptor was obtained from a woman in her 70s in good health and CMV-seropositive. The CDR3 here is CASLLLASTDTQYF. The CDR3 coding sequence is TGTGCCAGCCTCCTCCTAGCCAGCACAGATACGCAGTATTTT. Complete variable domain (other parts from reference TRBV2 and TRBJ2-3): EPEVTQTPSHQVTQMGQEVILRCVPISNHLYFYWYRQILGQKVEFLVSFYNNEISEKSEIFDDQFSVERPDGSNFTLKIRSTKLEDSAMYFCASLLLASTDTQYFGPGTRLTVL.